This T cell receptor beta chain was identified in a study of Graves' ophthalmopathy and Graves' hyperthyroidism. Study details: Ophthalmopathy absent within 18 months of follow-up marked hyperthyroidism as stable.

General observations from the study: Appearing in blood as well were most expanded thyroid clonotypes above 0.001 frequency.

Recruitment covered hyperthyroidism patients aged 18 to 65 whose new diagnosis was of under 2 months' duration. Other autoimmune diseases, uncontrolled infections, pregnancy or lactation ruled patients out of participation. A note on this clonotype: Its specificity is not known.

The authors amplified TCR beta CDR3 regions from RNA transcripts. HTBI primers served in a first-round RT-PCR, which a second-round multiplex PCR followed. Each CDR3 protein gets one entry after TCRdb re-called the multiplex PCR reads with MiXCR. The top ten hold around 4% of the sample, which has 500,000 to 700,000 distinct CDR3 sequences, just under 40% seen once. The germline CDR1 and CDR2 sequences are DFQATT and SNEGSKA (reference sequence). The ends lost 2 bases at V and 1 base at J; junction bases unmatched: 7. This CDR3 spans 15 amino acids. The rearrangement uses TRBV20-1 and TRBJ1-2; the match to TRBD1 covers 7 bases. This sequence originates from an adult man with Graves' hyperthyroidism. The sequencing sample was made of peripheral blood or thyroid tissue (not recorded which). In DNA, the CDR3 is TGCAGTGCTAGATCTCGACAGGGAGTTAACTATGGCTACACCTTC. It specifies CSARSRQGVNYGYTF.